Following are 13 T cell receptor beta chains from one sample sequenced in a study of shared clonotypes between healthy human individuals. Naive CD8 cells were CD45RO-negative, positively selected for CCR7, excluding terminally differentiated effector memory CD45RA+ cells. The data were produced by immunoSEQ multiplex PCR, yet TCRdb's version contains in-frame clones alone and is incomplete. The repertoire has about 2 million clones, less than 95% of them found once; the top ten carry approximately 1.2%. Specimen: naive CD8+ T cells sorted from blood. The receptors derive from a man younger than 35 in good health.

As for this clone: This specimen includes other DNA sequences encoding the same CDR3. The chain joins TRBV27 to TRBJ1-1; D call uncertain. Looked up from germline, CDR1 is MNHEY and CDR2 is SMNVEV (reference sequence). CDR3 length: 14 amino acids. Trimming took 2 bases from V and 5 from J, leaving 12 bases between them. The CDR3 nucleotides are TGTGCCAGCAGTTTAAATCGGGGTTGGACTGAAGCTTTCTTT. Translated: CASSLNRGWTEAFF.

This clone was recorded once. V usage is TRBV4-1 and J usage is TRBJ1-3, with D perhaps TRBD1 (5 bases). V was pared by 4 bases and J by 0 bases, with 10 bases between. The CDR3 covers 15 residues. Germline V CDR1 and CDR2: MGHRA, YSYEKL. CDR3 sequence reads: CASSLDRTSGNTIYF. For the CDR3, the DNA is TGCGCCAGCAGCCTCGACAGAACCTCTGGAAACACCATATATTTT.

V usage is TRBV6-5 and J usage is TRBJ1-6; 11 nucleotides align to TRBD1. Germline CDR1 MNHEY, CDR2 SVGAGI. V lost 7 bases, J lost 8 bases, and 7 bases stayed unmatched. The CDR3 runs 15 residues. CDR3 amino acids: CASTRTGGMDSPLHF. In DNA, the CDR3 is TGTGCCAGCACGCGGACAGGGGGCATGGATTCACCCCTCCACTTT.

The chain combines TRBV7-3 with TRBJ2-3; D remains ambiguous. V gave up 4 bases and J gave up 0 bases, with 5 bases separating them. The CDR3 contains 13 residues. Germline CDR1 SGHTA, CDR2 FQGTGA. CDR3 in DNA: TGTGCCAGCAGCTCGGTCAGCACAGATACGCAGTATTTT. Translating gives CASSSVSTDTQYF.

This sequence joins TRBV7-9 and TRBJ1-4; TRBD1 matches at 8 bases. Germline lookup yields CDR1 SEHNR and CDR2 FQNEAQ (reference sequence). This CDR3 has 16 residues. Trimming cost V 3 bases and J 8 bases; bases outside gene matches: 11. CDR3 nucleotides: TGTGCCAGCAGCTTCGGCGACCAGGGGGCACAAGAAAAACTGTTTTTT. Translated: CASSFGDQGAQEKLFF.

A few counts support this clone. This same CDR3 is encoded by further DNA sequences in the sample. The V and J genes are TRBV28 and TRBJ1-1; D is possibly TRBD1 (5 bases). V shed 3 bases and J shed 0 bases, with 5 bases lying between them. CDR3 length: 13 residues. Germline CDR1 and CDR2: MDHEN and SYDVKM. CDR3 sequence: CASSFRVNTEAFF. Here the CDR3 DNA reads TGTGCCAGCAGTTTCAGGGTGAACACTGAAGCTTTCTTT.

This chain joins TRBV10-3 and TRBJ2-2; D gene unclear. Germline V CDR1 and CDR2: ENHRY, SYGVKD. The CDR3 covers 14 residues. The V end was cut by 3 bases, the J end by 4 bases, with 9 bases between. This chain's CDR3 is CAISDGSSTGELFF. CDR3 nucleotides: TGTGCCATCAGTGATGGTTCGAGCACCGGGGAGCTGTTTTTT.

This rearrangement joins TRBV27 to TRBJ1-2, with 7 bases aligning to TRBD1. The CDR3 contains 16 residues. The V and J ends lost 6 bases and 6 bases, in that order; junction bases with no gene match: 16. Germline CDR1 is MNHEY and CDR2 is SMNVEV (reference sequence). CDR3 amino acids: CASSEGNKQGWDGYTF. The CDR3 DNA reads as TGTGCCAGCAGCGAAGGGAATAAACAGGGGTGGGATGGCTACACCTTC.

The chain joins TRBV6-5 to TRBJ2-1, with D possibly being TRBD2 (6 bases). Germline V CDR1 and CDR2: MNHEY, SVGAGI. The V end was cut by 1 base, the J end by 8 bases, with 9 bases between. The CDR3 extends over 13 amino acids. CDR3 sequence: CASSYYRDYEQFF. As DNA, the CDR3 is TGTGCCAGCAGTTACTACCGGGACTATGAGCAGTTCTTC.

V and J are TRBV5-1 and TRBJ2-7; 11 bases match TRBD2. The V gene's germline CDR1 is SGHRS and CDR2 YFSETQ. The ends lost 2 bases at V and 4 bases at J; junction bases unmatched: 5. This CDR3 has 15 amino acids. Here the CDR3 reads CASSFRLAGGYEQYF. The DNA for the CDR3 is TGCGCCAGCAGCTTCCGCCTAGCGGGAGGATACGAGCAGTACTTC.

The DNA of the CDR3 is TGTGCCAGTAGTATGCAACAGGGAGTGACAGCCCAGCATTTT. Encoded protein: CASSMQQGVTAQHF. J is TRBJ1-5 and V is TRBV19; TRBD1 might be the D (6 bases). With 3 bases removed from V and 11 bases from J, the gap between germline ends came to 17 bases. Germline-derived CDR1 and CDR2 are LNHDA and SQIVND (reference sequence). This CDR3 is built from 14 residues.

The CDR3: CASRAVRVDRAGANNEQFF. In nucleotides, the CDR3 is TGCGCCAGCAGAGCAGTGAGGGTTGACCGAGCAGGGGCAAACAATGAGCAGTTCTTC. This rearrangement joins TRBV10-1 to TRBJ2-1; D is perhaps TRBD1 (6 bases). V gave up 6 bases and J gave up 5 bases, with 29 bases separating them. Germline values: CDR1 WNHNN, CDR2 SYGVQD (reference sequence). This CDR3 contains 19 residues.

CDR3 nucleotides: TGTGCCACTAGCGGAGCTTCCTACGAGCAGTACTTC. It translates to CATSGASYEQYF. The chain is built from TRBV19 and TRBJ2-7; 7 bases match TRBD2. J gave up 1 base and V 10 bases, and 4 bases lay outside the gene matches. The CDR3 contains 12 residues. Germline assignment: CDR1 LNHDA and CDR2 SQIVND (reference sequence).